These 27 T cell receptor beta chains were all obtained from the same sample, sequenced in a study of blood T cell repertoires in COVID-19. Sequenced by immunoSEQ multiplex PCR; TCRdb stores in-frame clones only, minus some. The sample holds 220,000 or so clones, over 75% seen once. Sample: PBMCs or T cells enriched from blood (not recorded which). The receptors derive from a woman aged 60-75 years who had recovered from COVID-19.

The chain uses TRBV7-2 and TRBJ1-2; no definite D call. There are 13 residues in the CDR3. Trimming removed 1 base at V and 5 bases at J, with 8 bases between. Germline loops: CDR1 SGHTA, CDR2 FQGNSA. CDR3 sequence (DNA): TGTGCCAGCAGCTTAGATCAGTCGTATGGCTACACCTTC. It encodes CASSLDQSYGYTF. The full variable domain, completed using reference TRBV7-2 and TRBJ1-2, is GAGVSQSPSNKVTEKGKDVELRCDPISGHTALYWYRQSLGQGLEFLIYFQGNSAPDKSGLPSDRFSAERTGGSVSTLTIQRTQQEDSAVYLCASSLDQSYGYTFGSGTRLTVV.

This clone was seen more than once but under ten times. The rearrangement uses TRBV6-5 and TRBJ2-3; 9 bases fit TRBD1. The junction had 5 bases not matched to a gene; V was cut back by 2 bases and J by 2 bases. Germline CDR1 MNHEY, CDR2 SVGAGI. The CDR3 extends over 16 amino acids. The CDR3 DNA reads as TGTGCCAGCAGTTACGGTGGGACAGGGATCACAGATACGCAGTATTTT. Residues: CASSYGGTGITDTQYF.

The V gene is TRBV5-6, the J gene TRBJ2-1; D possibly corresponds to TRBD2 (6 bases). Germline V CDR1 and CDR2: SGHDT, YYEEEE. V was cut by 3 bases and J by 6 bases, with 16 bases left in between. The CDR3 consists of 15 residues. Here the CDR3 reads CASSSDGASVNEQFF. CDR3 nucleotide sequence: TGTGCCAGCAGCTCTGATGGAGCTAGCGTCAATGAGCAGTTCTTC.

This sequence joins TRBV30 and TRBJ1-4; 8 nucleotides align to TRBD1. With 3 bases clipped from V and 8 bases from J, the junction kept 8 bases outside the gene matches. Germline lookup yields CDR1 GTSNPN and CDR2 SVGIG (reference sequence). This CDR3 region has 14 residues. DNA for the CDR3: TGTGCCTGGAGCTCCGGGACAGGCGGAGAAAAACTGTTTTTT. Translating gives CAWSSGTGGEKLFF.

The chain joins TRBV18 to TRBJ1-1; 12 bases align to TRBD1. The J segment lost 5 bases and the V segment lost 10 bases, leaving 5 bases of the junction unmatched. This CDR3 is built from 13 residues. Germline loops: CDR1 KGHSH, CDR2 LQKENI. CDR3 region: CATGQGAGTEAFF. The CDR3 bases are TGTGCCACGGGACAGGGGGCGGGTACTGAAGCTTTCTTT. Full variable domain (remainder filled in from reference TRBV18 and TRBJ1-1): NAGVMQNPRHLVRRRGQEARLRCSPMKGHSHVYWYRQLPEEGLKFMVYLQKENIIDESGMPKERFSAEFPKEGPSILRIQQVVRGDSAAYFCATGQGAGTEAFFGQGTRLTVV.

In this sample, this clone turned up once. The V gene is TRBV7-8, the J gene TRBJ2-5, with a possible D match to TRBD1 (6 bases). Germline CDR1 SGHVS, CDR2 FQNEAQ. The ends were cut back, 5 bases at V and 3 bases at J, with 19 bases in the middle. The CDR3 consists of 16 residues. The CDR3 sequence: CASSKGGGGLKETQYF. The CDR3 DNA reads TGTGCCAGCAGCAAAGGAGGTGGGGGCCTAAAAGAGACCCAGTACTTC.

The chain links TRBV9 to TRBJ1-3, with unresolved D. V gave up 4 bases and J gave up 0 bases, with 11 bases separating them. The CDR3 sequence is 15 residues long. Germline CDR1 and CDR2: SGDLS and YYNGEE. CDR3 sequence: CASSPRVDSGNTIYF. For the CDR3, the DNA is TGTGCCAGCAGCCCGAGGGTAGACTCTGGAAACACCATATATTTT.

The chain carries TRBV9 and TRBJ1-4; D is unclear. In germline, CDR1 is SGDLS, CDR2 YYNGEE. The CDR3 runs 13 residues. V was trimmed by 4 bases and J by 7 bases, leaving 11 bases between them. DNA of the CDR3: TGTGCCAGCAGCAAAGCTCGGGGTGAAAAACTGTTTTTT. Its translation is CASSKARGEKLFF.

V usage is TRBV6-5 and J usage is TRBJ2-7; TRBD1 might be the D (5 bases). The germline CDR1 and CDR2 sequences are MNHEY and SVGAGI. The CDR3 is made up of 12 amino acids. Written as DNA, the CDR3 is TGTGCTAGACGACAGCCCAACTACGAGCAGTACTTC. Its protein product is CARRQPNYEQYF.

The sample holds one count of this clone. V and J are TRBV19 and TRBJ1-1; D may be TRBD1 (6 bases). The CDR3 length is 13 residues. With 6 bases removed from V and 1 base from J, the gap between germline ends came to 9 bases. CDR1 and CDR2 from the germline V gene are LNHDA and SQIVND (reference sequence). The DNA of the CDR3 is TGTGCCAGTAGGTTAGGGGGGAACACTGAAGCTTTCTTT. It encodes CASRLGGNTEAFF.

This clone occurred once. CDR3 sequence: CASSFGSGRERETQYF. CDR3 bases: TGTGCCAGCAGCTTCGGGTCAGGGCGGGAGCGAGAGACCCAGTACTTC. The rearrangement joins TRBV5-4 to TRBJ2-5; 7 positions match TRBD2. V was pared by 2 bases and J by 4 bases, with 11 bases of the junction left unmatched. Looked up from germline, CDR1 is SGHNT and CDR2 is YYREEE (reference sequence). This CDR3 comprises 16 residues.

CDR3 region: CAISPTGQGYDEQYF. The CDR3, as DNA: TGTGCCATCAGTCCTACGGGACAGGGTTACGACGAGCAGTACTTC. The rearrangement links TRBV10-3 to TRBJ2-7, with 9 bases aligning to TRBD1. The CDR3 covers 15 residues. V shed 5 bases, J shed 5 bases, and the junction held 10 bases outside the gene matches. Germline assignment: CDR1 ENHRY and CDR2 SYGVKD.

The genes are TRBV5-1 and TRBJ1-2, with D perhaps matching TRBD1 (5 bases). The V gene lost 0 bases and the J gene lost 4 bases, with 13 bases spanning the gap. Germline assignment: CDR1 SGHRS and CDR2 YFSETQ. The CDR3 is made up of 15 amino acids. CDR3 DNA: TGCGCCAGCAGCTTGGGGTCGGGGGACTCCTATGGCTACACCTTC. Encoded protein: CASSLGSGDSYGYTF.

The V call is TRBV20-1, the J call TRBJ2-1, with 10 bases fitting TRBD2. The CDR3 contains 16 residues. V lost 6 bases, J lost 4 bases, and 12 bases stayed unmatched. From germline, CDR1 is DFQATT and CDR2 SNEGSKA (reference sequence). The CDR3: CSASSLLAGVYNEQFF. Written as DNA, the CDR3 is TGCAGTGCGAGTTCCCTTCTAGCGGGGGTATACAATGAGCAGTTCTTC.

The chain couples TRBV11-2 to TRBJ2-4, with 10 nucleotides matching TRBD2. Per the germline V gene, CDR1 is SGHAT and CDR2 is FQNNGV. Trimming cost V 1 base and J 9 bases; bases outside gene matches: 6. The CDR3 is made up of 15 amino acids. CDR3 amino acids: CASSLASGGDGIQYF. CDR3 coding DNA: TGTGCCAGCAGCTTAGCGAGCGGGGGGGACGGCATTCAGTACTTC.

The V gene is TRBV4-1, the J gene TRBJ2-1; the match to TRBD2 covers 13 bases. With V trimmed by 2 bases and J by 8 bases, 6 bases remained unmatched. The V gene's germline CDR1 is MGHRA and CDR2 YSYEKL. The CDR3 consists of 16 residues. CDR3 sequence (DNA): TGCGCCAGCAGCCAACAACTAGCGGGAGGGTTCGATGAGCAGTTCTTC. Translating gives CASSQQLAGGFDEQFF.

This clone was observed once. The CDR3 DNA reads TGTGCCAGCAGTCCGACAGGATATGGAGCCCCGAGCACAGATACGCAGTATTTT. Amino acid sequence: CASSPTGYGAPSTDTQYF. V usage is TRBV28 and J usage is TRBJ2-3; D might be TRBD1 (6 bases). Germline CDR1 is MDHEN and CDR2 is SYDVKM. The V gene lost 5 bases and the J gene lost 0 bases, with 21 bases spanning the gap. This CDR3 region has 18 residues.

This clone was recorded once. V and J are TRBV3-1 (or the pseudogene TRBV3-2) and TRBJ2-5; 13 positions agree with TRBD2. The CDR3 is 16 amino acids. Germline trimming cut 4 bases from V and 4 bases from J; bases unmatched to any gene: 6. The V gene's germline CDR1 is LGHDT and CDR2 YNNKEL (reference sequence). DNA of the CDR3: TGTGCCAGCAGCCTGGGACTAGCGGGGATCCGAGAGACCCAGTACTTC. Residues: CASSLGLAGIRETQYF.

The V gene is TRBV11-2, the J gene TRBJ1-2; D gene uncertain. From germline, CDR1 is SGHAT and CDR2 FQNNGV. Trimming took off 1 base at V and 2 bases at J, with 14 bases between the two ends. The CDR3 covers 16 residues. The CDR3 DNA reads as TGTGCCAGCAGCTTAGTAGGTATACAGCTGAACTATGGCTACACCTTC. This sequence encodes CASSLVGIQLNYGYTF.

The chain carries TRBV5-1 and TRBJ1-2, with TRBD1 identical over 8 bases. The CDR3 has 19 amino acids. Germline lookup yields CDR1 SGHRS and CDR2 YFSETQ. V was clipped by 0 bases and J by 0 bases; unmatched bases: 13. CDR3 in DNA: TGCGCCAGCAGCTTGGCGGCCAGGGGGCCCGGGGAGACTAACTATGGCTACACCTTC. Its protein product is CASSLAARGPGETNYGYTF. The full variable domain, in which reference TRBV5-1 and TRBJ1-2 provide the parts outside the CDR3, is KAGVTQTPRYLIKTRGQQVTLSCSPISGHRSVSWYQQTPGQGLQFLFEYFSETQRNKGNFPGRFSGRQFSNSRSEMNVSTLELGDSALYLCASSLAARGPGETNYGYTFGSGTRLTVV.

The CDR3 loop reads CASSGQGSSYNEQFF. The CDR3, as DNA: TGTGCCAGCAGCGGACAGGGAAGCTCCTACAATGAGCAGTTCTTC. This rearrangement joins TRBV3-1 (or the pseudogene TRBV3-2) to TRBJ2-1, with TRBD1 identical over 8 bases. The CDR3 runs 15 residues. Trimming removed 5 bases from V and 0 bases from J; junction bases left unmatched: 3. CDR1 is LGHDT and CDR2 is YNNKEL in the germline V gene (reference sequence).

The chain employs TRBV11-2 and TRBJ2-1; 8 bases are a match to TRBD2. The CDR3 is 16 residues long. Germline loops: CDR1 SGHAT, CDR2 FQNNGV. Unmatched junction bases numbered 9, after V lost 1 base and J lost 7 bases. The CDR3 DNA reads TGTGCCAGCAGCTTAGTTCGCGGGAGGTCAAAGAATGAGCAGTTCTTC. It translates to CASSLVRGRSKNEQFF.

This chain uses TRBV11-2 with TRBJ2-1; 9 bases agree with TRBD2. CDR1 is SGHAT, CDR2 FQNNGV, per germline. After removal of 2 bases from V and 6 bases from J, the junction contained 11 bases not matched to a gene. CDR3 size: 17 residues. The CDR3 spells CASSLLIRLAGLNEQFF. The CDR3 bases are TGTGCCAGCAGCTTATTGATACGGCTAGCGGGACTCAATGAGCAGTTCTTC.

The V gene is TRBV3-1 (or the pseudogene TRBV3-2), the J gene TRBJ2-1, with D perhaps TRBD2 (5 bases). This CDR3 comprises 16 residues. Germline-derived CDR1 and CDR2 are LGHDT and YNNKEL (reference sequence). Between the trimmed V and J ends, which lost 0 bases and 1 base, there was a span of 10 bases. The CDR3 region has the DNA TGTGCCAGCAGCCAAGATGAGGGCAGGTCCTACAATGAGCAGTTCTTC. Its translation is CASSQDEGRSYNEQFF.

V and J are TRBV5-1 and TRBJ1-1, with TRBD1 identical over 7 bases. J lost 3 bases, V lost 0 bases, and 2 bases had no gene match. Germline CDR1 and CDR2: SGHRS and YFSETQ. The CDR3 is made up of 14 amino acids. The DNA of the CDR3 is TGCGCCAGCAGCTTGGACAGGGGTGACACTGAAGCTTTCTTT. This encodes CASSLDRGDTEAFF.

V and J are TRBV3-1 (or the pseudogene TRBV3-2) and TRBJ1-1; D remains unclear. The germline V and J ends were trimmed by 6 bases and 2 bases, with 13 bases remaining between them. Germline CDR1 is LGHDT and CDR2 is YNNKEL (reference sequence). This CDR3 spans 14 amino acids. The CDR3 reads CASSPDTVNTEAFF. The CDR3 DNA sequence: TGTGCCAGCAGTCCAGACACAGTTAACACTGAAGCTTTCTTT.

The CDR3, as DNA: TGTGCCAGCAGCTTAGCCTACAGGGGGAGCACTGAAGCTTTCTTT. Its protein is CASSLAYRGSTEAFF. V gene TRBV7-9 combines with J gene TRBJ1-1, with 8 nucleotides matching TRBD1. The CDR3 extends over 15 amino acids. With V trimmed by 0 bases and J by 4 bases, 4 bases remained unmatched. The germline CDR1 and CDR2 sequences are SEHNR and FQNEAQ (reference sequence).